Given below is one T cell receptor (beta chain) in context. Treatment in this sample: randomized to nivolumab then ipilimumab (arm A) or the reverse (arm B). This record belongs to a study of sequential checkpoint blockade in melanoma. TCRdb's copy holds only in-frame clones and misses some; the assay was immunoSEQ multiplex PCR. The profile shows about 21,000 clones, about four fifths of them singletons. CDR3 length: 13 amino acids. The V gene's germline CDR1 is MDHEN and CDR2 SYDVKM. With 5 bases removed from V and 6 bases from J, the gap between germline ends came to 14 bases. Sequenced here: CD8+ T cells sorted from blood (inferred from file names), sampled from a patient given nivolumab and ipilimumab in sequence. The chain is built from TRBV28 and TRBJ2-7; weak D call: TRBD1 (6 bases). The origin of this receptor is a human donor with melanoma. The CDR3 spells CASSPNRAGEQYF. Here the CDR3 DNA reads TGTGCCAGCAGTCCTAACAGGGCCGGCGAGCAGTACTTC. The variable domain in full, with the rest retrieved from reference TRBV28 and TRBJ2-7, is DVKVTQSSRYLVKRTGEKVFLECVQDMDHENMFWYRQDPGLGLRLIYFSYDVKMKEKGDIPEGYSVSREKKERFSLILESASTNQTSMYLCASSPNRAGEQYFGPGTRLTVT.